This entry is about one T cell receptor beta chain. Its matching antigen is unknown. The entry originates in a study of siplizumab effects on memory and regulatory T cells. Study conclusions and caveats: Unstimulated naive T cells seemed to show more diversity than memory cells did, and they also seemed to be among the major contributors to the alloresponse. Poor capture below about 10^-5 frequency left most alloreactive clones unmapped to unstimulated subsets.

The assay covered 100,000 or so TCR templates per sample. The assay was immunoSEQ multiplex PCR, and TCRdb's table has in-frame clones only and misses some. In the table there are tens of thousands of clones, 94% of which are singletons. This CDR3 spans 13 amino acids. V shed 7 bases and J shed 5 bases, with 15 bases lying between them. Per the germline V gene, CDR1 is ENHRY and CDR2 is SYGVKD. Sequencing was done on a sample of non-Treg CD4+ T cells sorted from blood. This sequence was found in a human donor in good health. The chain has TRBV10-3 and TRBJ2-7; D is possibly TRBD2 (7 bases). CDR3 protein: CAITGGQLDEQYF. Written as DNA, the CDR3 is TGTGCCATCACCGGGGGGCAGCTCGACGAGCAGTACTTC.